One and the same sample provided the 15 T cell receptor beta chains below, sequenced in a study of blood T cell repertoires in COVID-19. The table came from immunoSEQ multiplex PCR; TCRdb's copy has only in-frame clones and leaves some out. The sample has some 77,000 clones, over 80% seen once. Sequencing was done on a sample of peripheral blood. These receptors all stem from a woman aged 55-69 years with acute or convalescent COVID-19.

CDR3 nucleotides: TGTGCCAGCAGCTCCGCCGGGGGGGGCTCGGGAGATACGCAGTATTTT. Translating it yields CASSSAGGGSGDTQYF. This rearrangement joins TRBV11-2 to TRBJ2-3; 8 positions match TRBD2. After removal of 4 bases from V and 5 bases from J, the junction contained 11 bases not matched to a gene. The V gene's germline CDR1 is SGHAT and CDR2 FQNNGV. This CDR3 contains 16 residues.

The chain has TRBV5-6 and TRBJ1-5; 7 bases agree with TRBD1. Germline CDR1 is SGHDT and CDR2 is YYEEEE. The CDR3 has 13 amino acids. V was clipped by 4 bases and J by 7 bases; unmatched bases: 5. The DNA of the CDR3 is TGTGCCAGCAGCAGGGGGCTGGGACAGCCCCAGCATTTT. Amino acid sequence: CASSRGLGQPQHF.

This clone was detected only once. The chain recombines TRBV7-2 with TRBJ1-1; no clear D gene. CDR1 is SGHTA, CDR2 FQGNSA, per germline. Trimming stripped 3 bases from V and 8 bases from J, with 13 bases between. CDR3 length: 13 residues. CDR3 sequence: CASSFYLLEEAFF. CDR3 DNA: TGTGCCAGCAGCTTTTACCTCCTGGAGGAAGCTTTCTTT.

V and J are TRBV27 and TRBJ1-5; no clear D gene. In germline, CDR1 is MNHEY, CDR2 SMNVEV (reference sequence). The CDR3 totals 15 residues. Trimming cost V 4 bases and J 4 bases, with 14 bases left between them. CDR3 DNA: TGTGCCAGCAGTTCATATACCCTCGGGAATCAGCCCCAGCATTTT. Translated: CASSSYTLGNQPQHF.

This clone was counted a single time. The gene calls are TRBV7-3 and TRBJ2-1; no definite D call. Germline values: CDR1 SGHTA, CDR2 FQGTGA. The V end lost 0 bases, the J end lost 7 bases, and 4 bases lay between the germline ends. CDR3 length equals 12 residues. The CDR3 loop is CASSLTRNEQFF. CDR3 DNA: TGTGCCAGCAGCTTAACTAGAAATGAGCAGTTCTTC.

The genes are TRBV7-9 and TRBJ2-7; no clear D. Trimming cost V 4 bases and J 0 bases, with 4 bases left between them. The germline V gene encodes CDR1 SEHNR and CDR2 FQNEAQ (reference sequence). The CDR3 is 12 amino acids. CDR3 loop: CASSSLSYEQYF. CDR3 DNA sequence: TGTGCCAGCAGCTCCCTCTCCTACGAGCAGTACTTC.

The chain joins TRBV19 to TRBJ1-1, with TRBD1 identical over 7 bases. The J segment lost 11 bases and the V segment lost 4 bases, leaving 16 bases of the junction unmatched. Germline V gene sequence: CDR1 LNHDA, CDR2 SQIVND (reference sequence). CDR3 length equals 15 residues. The CDR3 DNA reads TGTGCCAGTAGTAGCCGACAGGGATTTTCTCTTTCGGCTTTCTTT. It translates to CASSSRQGFSLSAFF.

The chain recombines TRBV18 with TRBJ1-1, with 8 bases identical to TRBD1. Germline-derived CDR1 and CDR2 are KGHSH and LQKENI. The trim removed 2 bases at V and 10 bases at J, leaving 9 bases unmatched. This CDR3 region has 14 residues. In DNA form, the CDR3 reads TGTGCCAGCTCACCAGGGGGGACAGGACCAGGAGCTTTCTTT. Amino acids: CASSPGGTGPGAFF.

This chain uses TRBV6-5 with TRBJ2-3, with 9 nucleotides matching TRBD2. The CDR3 spans 13 residues. With V trimmed by 7 bases and J by 14 bases, 13 bases remained unmatched. Germline V CDR1 and CDR2: MNHEY, SVGAGI. CDR3: CASTWREGMYLYF. The CDR3 DNA reads TGTGCCAGCACCTGGCGGGAGGGCATGTATCTGTATTTT.

This clone was detected a few times. V is TRBV19 and J is TRBJ2-1; 9 nucleotides line up with TRBD2. CDR1 and CDR2 (germline): LNHDA, SQIVND (reference sequence). Unmatched junction bases numbered 13, after V lost 5 bases and J lost 8 bases. CDR3 size: 16 residues. The CDR3 DNA reads TGTGCCAGTAGTTTGGACCCGGGACTAGCTTTGGATGAGCAGTTCTTC. Protein sequence: CASSLDPGLALDEQFF.

This clone occurred once. This chain connects TRBV5-4 to TRBJ1-6; perhaps TRBD1 as D (5 bases). The CDR3 extends over 17 amino acids. CDR1 is SGHNT, CDR2 YYREEE, per germline (reference sequence). The ends were cut back, 0 bases at V and 7 bases at J, with 17 bases in the middle. DNA for the CDR3: TGTGCCAGCAGCTTGGATTTAGGGCAGGGTCGGAATTCACCCCTCCACTTT. Translation gives CASSLDLGQGRNSPLHF.

This chain links TRBV29-1 with TRBJ1-1; possibly TRBD1 for D (5 bases). The CDR3 spans 14 residues. The V end was cut by 2 bases, the J end by 1 base, with 11 bases between. The germline V gene encodes CDR1 SQVTM and CDR2 ANQGSEA. This CDR3 reads CSVEKSQGNTEAFF. CDR3 sequence (DNA): TGCAGCGTTGAAAAGTCGCAGGGGAACACTGAAGCTTTCTTT.

The chain uses TRBV19 and TRBJ1-1, with D possibly matching TRBD1 (5 bases). Trimming shortened V by 4 bases and J by 6 bases, and 18 bases separated the two germline ends. The CDR3 totals 15 residues. Germline V gene sequence: CDR1 LNHDA, CDR2 SQIVND (reference sequence). CDR3 DNA sequence: TGTGCCAGTAGTACCAGCGGGGGTTGGGGTGCTGAAGCTTTCTTT. This encodes CASSTSGGWGAEAFF.

This chain uses TRBV6-5 with TRBJ1-4, with D possibly matching TRBD1 (6 bases). Trimming stripped 6 bases from V and 7 bases from J, with 15 bases between. The CDR3 consists of 14 residues. The germline CDR1 and CDR2 sequences are MNHEY and SVGAGI. As DNA, the CDR3 is TGTGCCAGCAGCTCAGGGGAAGGGGGTGAAAAACTGTTTTTT. Translating gives CASSSGEGGEKLFF.

The rearrangement links TRBV18 to TRBJ2-5, with 11 bases fitting TRBD2. J gave up 5 bases and V 2 bases, and 1 base lay outside the gene matches. Germline V CDR1 and CDR2: KGHSH, LQKENI. This CDR3 is 14 amino acids long. In nucleotides, the CDR3 is TGTGCCAGCTCACCAGGGACTAGCGGTGAGACCCAGTACTTC. Translating gives CASSPGTSGETQYF.